This T cell receptor beta chain was identified during a study of shared clonotypes between healthy human individuals. Across the study: Aged between 18 and 49, the donors were a couple of women and a few men. Study-level findings and limits: A reduction in generation probabilities was seen for non-shared clonotypes relative to those shared by all four donors.

On this clone itself: The antigen remains undetermined.

Germline V lookup: CDR1 KGHSH, CDR2 LQKENI. The CDR3 sequence is 11 residues long. V was pared by 6 bases and J by 2 bases, with 4 bases between. Each subset's genomic DNA was split evenly across several immunoSEQ plates. Sequenced by immunoSEQ multiplex PCR; TCRdb stores in-frame clones only, minus some. The table includes roughly 530,000 clones, about 96% detected once. This TCR was sampled from a woman aged 25 to 45 in good health. Sequencing was performed on naive CD4+ T cells sorted from blood. As for subset: CD45RA+ positively selected. V usage is TRBV18 and J usage is TRBJ2-5; no definite D call. CDR3 loop: CASSEQETQYF. The CDR3 coding sequence is TGTGCCAGCTCCGAACAAGAGACCCAGTACTTC.